The T cell receptor beta chain under discussion was sequenced for a study of Tregs in tolerant kidney transplant recipients. This CDR3 spans 16 amino acids. V was pared by 2 bases and J by 0 bases, with 2 bases of the junction left unmatched. Germline V gene lookup returns CDR1 LGHNA and CDR2 YSLEER. TCRdb keeps only in-frame clones here, not all; method: immunoSEQ multiplex PCR. This sample has 50,000 or so clones, with approximately 91% found just once. The nonmyeloablative bone marrow transplants came from related graft donors, with transient mixed chimerism. The sequence derives from a human patient who received a combined kidney and bone marrow transplant. A share of the T cells may be of graft donor origin. The starting material was CD8+ T cells from blood (PBMCs), obtained 24 months after the transplant. J is TRBJ2-3 and V is TRBV4-3; 10 bases are shared with TRBD2. CDR3 protein: CASSQSSGGSTDTQYF. The CDR3 region has the DNA TGCGCCAGCAGCCAATCTAGCGGGGGTAGCACAGATACGCAGTATTTT.